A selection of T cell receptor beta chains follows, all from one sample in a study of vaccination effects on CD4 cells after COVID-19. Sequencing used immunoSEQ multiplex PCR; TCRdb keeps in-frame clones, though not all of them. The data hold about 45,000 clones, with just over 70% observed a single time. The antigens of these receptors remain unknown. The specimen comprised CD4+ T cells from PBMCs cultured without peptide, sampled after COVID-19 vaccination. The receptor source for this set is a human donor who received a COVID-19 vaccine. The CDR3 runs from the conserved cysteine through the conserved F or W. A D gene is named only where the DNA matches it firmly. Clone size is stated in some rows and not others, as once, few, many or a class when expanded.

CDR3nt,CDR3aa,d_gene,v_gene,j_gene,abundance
TGTGCCACCAGCCCCCGGGACAGGGACGCCAAAAACATTCAGTACTTC,CATSPRDRDAKNIQYF,TRBD1,TRBV15,TRBJ2-4,-
TGTGCCAGCAGCGGGTCCGTTTCACCCCTCCACTTT,CASSGSVSPLHF,-,TRBV7-9,TRBJ1-6,-
TGTGCCAGCTCCGACACAACCTACGAGCAGTACTTC,CASSDTTYEQYF,-,TRBV18,TRBJ2-7,-
TGTGCCAGCAGCTCGGGACTACGGGGGGTAGGGACCCAGTACTTC,CASSSGLRGVGTQYF,TRBD2,TRBV7-2,TRBJ2-5,-
TGCGCCAGCAGTGAGTCAGGGAGGGGGGGAGCCTACGAGCAGTACTTC,CASSESGRGGAYEQYF,-,TRBV10-2,TRBJ2-7,few
TGTGCCAGTAGACTTGGCACAATGAACACTGAAGCTTTCTTT,CASRLGTMNTEAFF,-,TRBV19,TRBJ1-1,medium-sized
TGTGCCAGCAGCTTAGGAGGGAAGGGGTACGAGCAGTACTTC,CASSLGGKGYEQYF,-,TRBV11-2,TRBJ2-7,-
TGTGCCAGCAGCTTGTACAGGCACTACGAGCAGTACTTC,CASSLYRHYEQYF,-,TRBV5-8,TRBJ2-7,-
TGCGCCAGCAGCCCCTCTGGGGAGGGGGCTAGGGGCTACACCTTC,CASSPSGEGARGYTF,TRBD1,TRBV5-1,TRBJ1-2,-
TGTGCCAGCAGCCAAGAGTACTCTGGAAACACCATATATTTT,CASSQEYSGNTIYF,-,TRBV3-1/TRBV3-2,TRBJ1-3,once
TGTGCCACCAGTGATCCCGGGACAGGGGACAATGAGCAGTTCTTC,CATSDPGTGDNEQFF,TRBD1,TRBV24-1,TRBJ2-1,-
TGTGCCAGCAGCCGGGGCCCCTCCTACGAGCAGTACTTC,CASSRGPSYEQYF,-,TRBV3-1/TRBV3-2,TRBJ2-7,-
TGTGCCAGCAGTTTAAGTTGGCGGCCGCCGTTAACCGGGGAGCTGTTTTTT,CASSLSWRPPLTGELFF,-,TRBV27,TRBJ2-2,-
TGTGCCACCAGTGAAATTAGAGTACAGGATGAGCAGTTCTTC,CATSEIRVQDEQFF,-,TRBV24-1,TRBJ2-1,-
TGTGCCAGCAGTGAGTTGGGCTCTGGAAACACCATATATTTT,CASSELGSGNTIYF,-,TRBV6-1,TRBJ1-3,few
TGTGCCAGCCTTCCTGAGGGCGAGACTGAAGCTTTCTTT,CASLPEGETEAFF,-,TRBV12-3/TRBV12-4,TRBJ1-1,-
TGCAGTGCCTCACAGGGGACGATCCTCCACTTT,CSASQGTILHF,TRBD1,TRBV20-1,TRBJ1-6,-
TGCGCCAGCAGTGAGTCGGGGGGGTCCTACAATGAGCAGTTCTTC,CASSESGGSYNEQFF,TRBD2,TRBV10-2,TRBJ2-1,-
TGCGCCAGCGGAGGGACAGGGAGGACTGAAGCTTTCTTT,CASGGTGRTEAFF,TRBD1,TRBV4-1,TRBJ1-1,few
TGTGCCAGCAGTTACTTTCAGCCGGAGACCCAGTACTTC,CASSYFQPETQYF,-,TRBV6-2/TRBV6-3,TRBJ2-5,-
TGTGCCAGCAGCCAAGATCCGTGGCAGGATCCTTTTTTGGCTAATGAAAAACTGTTTTTT,CASSQDPWQDPFLANEKLFF,-,TRBV3-1/TRBV3-2,TRBJ1-4,-
TGTGCCAGTAGTACAGGGACAACTAATGAAAAACTGTTTTTT,CASSTGTTNEKLFF,-,TRBV19,TRBJ1-4,-
TGTGCCAGCAGCTTAGATGCAGCTAGTTGGAACACCGGGGAGCTGTTTTTT,CASSLDAASWNTGELFF,-,TRBV11-2,TRBJ2-2,-
TGCGCCAGCGGGGGGCAGTCAACCTACGAGCAGTACTTC,CASGGQSTYEQYF,-,TRBV5-1,TRBJ2-7,few
TGTGCCAGCAGTGGACCGGATCTGACAAATTTTTATCAGCCCCAGCATTTT,CASSGPDLTNFYQPQHF,-,TRBV6-1,TRBJ1-5,few
TGCAGCGTGACCATGGGGAACCTTTACAATGAGCAGTTCTTC,CSVTMGNLYNEQFF,-,TRBV29-1,TRBJ2-1,-
TGCGCCAGCAGCCAATGGAGGGGAGAGACCCAGTACTTC,CASSQWRGETQYF,-,TRBV4-1,TRBJ2-5,-
TGTGCCAGCAGCTTGTGGCTAGCGGGGCTCGAGCAGTACTTC,CASSLWLAGLEQYF,TRBD2,TRBV7-2,TRBJ2-7,-
TGTGCCTGGAGTGCTGGAGCCCCTTATGGCTACACCTTC,CAWSAGAPYGYTF,-,TRBV30,TRBJ1-2,few
TGTGCCAGCAACAGACAGGGCTCCTCCTACAATGAGCAGTTCTTC,CASNRQGSSYNEQFF,TRBD1,TRBV25-1,TRBJ2-1,-
TGTGCCAGCAGCCCGCAGACAGTCATGGGGCGGCAGCCCCAGCATTTT,CASSPQTVMGRQPQHF,-,TRBV3-1/TRBV3-2,TRBJ1-5,-
TGTGCCAGCAGCGCTAGCGGGGGCGTCACCGGGGAGCTGTTTTTT,CASSASGGVTGELFF,TRBD2,TRBV7-6,TRBJ2-2,-
TGTGCTAGTGCCTCGGGGGGGACAGTCGTAAATCAGCCCCAGCATTTT,CASASGGTVVNQPQHF,TRBD1,TRBV12-5,TRBJ1-5,few
TGTGCCAGTATTCTCCGCACCTACAATGAGCAGTTCTTC,CASILRTYNEQFF,-,TRBV19,TRBJ2-1,few
TGTGCCAGCAGTGGAGGACAGGGGGCTACAGATACGCAGTATTTT,CASSGGQGATDTQYF,TRBD1,TRBV6-4,TRBJ2-3,many
TGTGCCAGCAGCTCCCCGACAGTTATGAACACTGAAGCTTTCTTT,CASSSPTVMNTEAFF,-,TRBV5-4,TRBJ1-1,-
TGCGCCAGCAGTACTATCATGTCGAACACTGAAGCTTTCTTT,CASSTIMSNTEAFF,-,TRBV10-2,TRBJ1-1,-
TGTGCCAGTACCCAAGGGGCAGGGGGGAGCTACGAGCAGTACTTC,CASTQGAGGSYEQYF,-,TRBV19,TRBJ2-7,-
TGCGCCAGCAGCCAAGAGAGACGACAGGGCCCTGATGAGCAGTTCTTC,CASSQERRQGPDEQFF,TRBD1,TRBV4-1,TRBJ2-1,few
TGTGCCAGCAGCCCCCGGGGAGAGAACACTGAAGCTTTCTTT,CASSPRGENTEAFF,-,TRBV3-1/TRBV3-2,TRBJ1-1,-
TGTGCCAGCGGGGACACCGTGAACACTGAAGCTTTCTTT,CASGDTVNTEAFF,-,TRBV19,TRBJ1-1,-
TGTGCCAGCACGCTAGCGGGAGGGCCCCCGGATACGCAGTATTTT,CASTLAGGPPDTQYF,TRBD2,TRBV6-5,TRBJ2-3,-
TGCGCCAGCAGCTTGAGAGCGGGGGACCTGCCCTACGAGCAGTACTTC,CASSLRAGDLPYEQYF,TRBD2,TRBV5-1,TRBJ2-7,-
TGTGCCAGCAGCCCGGCTGGGACAGGGGCCTACGAGCAGTACTTC,CASSPAGTGAYEQYF,TRBD1,TRBV5-4,TRBJ2-7,-
TGTGCCACCAGTGATAACAGGGACTCCGGGGAGCTGTTTTTT,CATSDNRDSGELFF,-,TRBV24-1,TRBJ2-2,-